A single sample is the source of the 9 T cell receptor beta chains below, sequenced in a study of OX40 agonist ivuxolimab in advanced cancers. The table came from immunoSEQ multiplex PCR; TCRdb's copy has only in-frame clones and leaves some out. The sample has more than 60,000 clones; approximately 78% are singletons. This specimen was CD4+ or CD8+ T cells sorted from blood, taken in a trial of the OX40 agonist ivuxolimab. The origin of the receptors is an adult with an advanced solid tumor such as melanoma, head and neck, liver or kidney cancer.

The chain uses TRBV19 and TRBJ2-1; D gene unclear. This CDR3 is built from 14 residues. Germline CDR1 LNHDA, CDR2 SQIVND (reference sequence). Trimming left V 7 bases short and J 7 bases short, with 17 bases between. The CDR3, as DNA: TGTGCCAGTAATACGAGGCCTAGTCGGAATGAGCAGTTCTTC. It is translated as CASNTRPSRNEQFF.

This clone was found a few times. The same CDR3 can be traced to other DNA sequences in this sample. The gene calls are TRBV2 and TRBJ2-3; D unresolved. Germline V gene sequence: CDR1 SNHLY, CDR2 FYNNEI. CDR3 length: 12 residues. V was pared by 1 base and J by 6 bases, with 5 bases between. The CDR3 DNA follows: TGTGCCAGCAGTGAAGGGGCGGATACGCAGTATTTT. Its protein is CASSEGADTQYF.

As for this clone: One end of the junction does not line up with germline, which may come from a read error. This rearrangement joins TRBV5-6 to TRBJ2-1; 7 bases match TRBD2. The CDR3 extends over 14 amino acids. Germline loops: CDR1 SGHDT, CDR2 YYEEEE. The CDR3 region has the DNA TGTGCCAGCAGCGCGGGACTATCCTCCAATGAGCAGTTCTTC. Protein product: CASSAGLSSNEQFF.

This rearrangement joins TRBV11-3 to TRBJ2-3; tentatively, D is TRBD1 or TRBD2 (8 bases each). The CDR3 runs 16 residues. The V gene lost 8 bases and the J gene lost 2 bases, with 20 bases spanning the gap. The germline V gene encodes CDR1 SGHNT and CDR2 YENEEA. The DNA for the CDR3 is TGTGCCAGCTCTCAGGGGGCTAGCGGGCACACAGATACGCAGTATTTT. Amino acid sequence: CASSQGASGHTDTQYF.

This clone was recorded only once. This chain links TRBV6-1 with TRBJ1-5, with D possibly being TRBD1 (6 bases). This CDR3 contains 14 residues. Germline loops: CDR1 MNHNS, CDR2 SASEGT. Trimming took off 7 bases at V and 1 base at J, with 11 bases between the two ends. The CDR3 loop reads CASTSRGSNQPQHF. The CDR3 DNA follows: TGTGCCAGCACGTCCAGGGGAAGCAATCAGCCCCAGCATTTT.

This chain joins TRBV9 and TRBJ1-1, with D tentatively TRBD1 (5 bases). The germline V and J ends were trimmed by 3 bases and 3 bases, with 15 bases remaining between them. The length of the CDR3 is 15 residues. The germline V gene has CDR1 SGDLS and CDR2 YYNGEE. For the CDR3, the DNA is TGTGCCAGCAGCGAGTGGGGGGTACGAGACACTGAAGCTTTCTTT. As protein: CASSEWGVRDTEAFF.

J is TRBJ2-3 and V is TRBV5-1; perhaps TRBD1 as D (5 bases). V dropped 4 bases and J dropped 2 bases, with 8 bases sitting between them. CDR1 is SGHRS and CDR2 is YFSETQ in the germline V gene. The CDR3 has 13 amino acids. The CDR3 loop is CASSPGHTDTQYF. The CDR3 DNA reads TGCGCCAGCAGCCCAGGGCACACAGATACGCAGTATTTT.

The V gene is TRBV7-3, the J gene TRBJ2-1, with D perhaps TRBD1 (6 bases). CDR3 size: 12 residues. Germline lookup yields CDR1 SGHTA and CDR2 FQGTGA. With 6 bases removed from V and 7 bases from J, the gap between germline ends came to 10 bases. The CDR3 loop reads CASSIQGNEQFF. The CDR3 bases are TGTGCCAGCAGTATACAGGGTAATGAGCAGTTCTTC.

The chain recombines TRBV29-1 with TRBJ1-6; TRBD1 matches at 10 bases. CDR1 is SQVTM and CDR2 is ANQGSEA in the germline V gene. CDR3 length equals 20 residues. The V segment lost 0 bases and the J segment 1 base; nucleotides outside the gene matches: 12. The CDR3 region is CSVEDLGTGVGASYNSPLHF. CDR3 sequence (DNA): TGCAGCGTTGAAGATCTTGGGACAGGGGTCGGGGCTTCCTATAATTCACCCCTCCACTTT.